What follows is one T cell receptor (beta chain) and its context. As yet, its antigen is unknown. In TCRdb, the reads were re-called with MiXCR into one record per CDR3 protein. Of about 150,000 distinct CDR3 sequences listed, roughly a quarter are singletons. The record originates from a study of T cell repertoires in cytomegalovirus infection. About the study: Public signatures in TCR beta pointed to CMV infection and matching HLA type. Study-wide results and limits: CMV carriers having the relevant HLA were flagged by cumulative public TCR beta family frequency.

This CDR3 contains 15 residues. Germline V gives CDR1 SGHAT, CDR2 FQNNGV. Trimming at V came to 2 bases and at J to 1 base, leaving 5 bases not matched to a gene. The chain combines TRBV11-2 with TRBJ2-7; 7 bases map to TRBD2. Sequenced: PBMCs. This clonotype originated in a human donor in good health (CMV status not recorded). Some clones in this sample may be carry-over from other donors' samples. In nucleotides, the CDR3 is TGTGCCAGCAGCTTAAGTACTAGCGTTTCCTACGAGCAGTACTTC. Its protein is CASSLSTSVSYEQYF.